These T cell receptor beta chains were read from a single sample in a study of tumor-infiltrating lymphocytes in primary liver carcinoma. TCRdb fed the multiplex PCR reads into MiXCR, producing one record per CDR3 protein. The table includes 100,000 to 150,000 distinct CDR3 sequences, under 65% detected once. The sample consisted of liver tumor tissue from sampling region 3. The receptors shown here come from a woman aged 60-75 years with primary liver carcinoma and hepatitis B virus infection. Both conserved end residues are part of each CDR3.

J,V,CDR3
TRBJ2-3,TRBV29-1,CSVAQGAGDTQYF
TRBJ2-7,TRBV12-3/TRBV12-4,CVSSLVRTDGEQYF
TRBJ1-2,TRBV11-2,CASSPGLDYGYTF
TRBJ2-1,TRBV19,CAWSWSFRARVHNEQFF
TRBJ2-7,TRBV4-1,CASGQDPPGLYKQYF
TRBJ1-1,TRBV12-3/TRBV12-4,CASSLRGRSTEAFF
TRBJ1-1,TRBV4-1,CASSQDPRTEAFF
TRBJ1-5,TRBV28,CASRGSQPQHF
TRBJ1-2,TRBV11-3,CASSPKENPNYGCTF
TRBJ2-7,TRBV6-2/TRBV6-3,CASSYSLVGVDEQYF
TRBJ1-4,TRBV5-1,CASSTQTGGSEKLFF
TRBJ2-3,TRBV11-2,CTSGGGGVGDTQYF
TRBJ1-1,TRBV30,CAWSPPSAANTEAFF
TRBJ2-6,TRBV28,CASSSVDSGANVLTF
TRBJ2-3,TRBV11-2,CASGLLMGGRATDTQYF
TRBJ2-3,TRBV5-1,CASSPLGQGIAYF
TRBJ2-7,TRBV5-4,CASSSTGLSLSEQYF
TRBJ1-1,TRBV5-1,CASSLGGGDGGDNIEAFF
TRBJ2-1,TRBV28,CASSSTSGGRGGQFF
TRBJ2-7,TRBV29-1,CNVERGQGTSYEQYF
TRBJ2-2,TRBV11-1,CASNAGTSWNTGELFF
TRBJ2-3,TRBV11-2,CASSLVTVTGRADTQYF
TRBJ2-1,TRBV6-1,CASSLRTSGTKVASYNEQFF
TRBJ2-3,TRBV6-6,CASSYSRGNSRGTDTQYF
TRBJ2-3,TRBV11-2,CASSRGMEDDRDTQYF
TRBJ1-1,TRBV11-2,CASSLAFRGLDTKAFF
TRBJ2-5,TRBV6-2/TRBV6-3,CASSYRSGRAGETQYF
TRBJ1-1,TRBV24-1,CATSDLFDMNTEAFF
TRBJ2-3,TRBV6-1,CASSEATGGTDTQYF
TRBJ2-3,TRBV28,CASSRERGGAGTQYF
TRBJ2-1,TRBV11-2,CASRSILGGGSFYNEKFF
TRBJ2-7,TRBV6-6,CASIMTGDSHEQYF
TRBJ2-7,TRBV6-2/TRBV6-3,CASNPGTVGDEQYF
TRBJ2-2,TRBV28,CASRNKNTGELFF
TRBJ1-4,TRBV5-1,CASSATGGKGEKLFF
TRBJ2-2,TRBV6-4,CASSDSSGAPGELFF